This paragraph reports one TCR beta chain. Treatment denoted: some 20 received Ad26.COV2.S at low or high dose, single or two shots; 5 received placebo; per-sample allocation not given. The samples date from day 63 after the first vaccine or placebo injection. The data derive from a study of Ad26.COV2.S vaccination and SARS-CoV-2 variants. Trimming removed 1 base at V and 2 bases at J, with 15 bases between. The CDR3 is 16 residues long. The germline CDR1 and CDR2 sequences are SGHVS and FNYEAQ. Using immunoSEQ multiplex PCR, the repertoire was profiled, and TCRdb retains in-frame clones only, with some absent. Among about 350,000 clones listed, around 89% were seen once.

The chain joins TRBV7-6 to TRBJ2-7; either TRBD1 or TRBD2 may fit D (5 bases each). The clonotype comes from a person between 18 and 65 years old who received the Ad26.COV2.S COVID-19 vaccine or a placebo. The sample consisted of peripheral blood, taken in a trial of Ad26.COV2.S vaccine versus placebo. The CDR3 here is CASSLEEADTAYEQYF. DNA of the CDR3: TGTGCCAGCAGCTTAGAAGAAGCGGACACAGCCTACGAGCAGTACTTC.